The 14 T cell receptor beta chains given below trace back to one sample, sequenced in a study of human T cells and chemical hapten exposure. Time point given: pre-sensitization, week 0. This sample's treatment: therapeutic diphenylcyclopropenone sensitization with weekly scalp DPC. TCRdb re-called the RACE reads with MiXCR, one entry per CDR3 protein. The sample includes about 270,000 distinct CDR3 sequences, around 7.3% of them seen just once. This material consisted of whole blood, taken in connection with sensitization to the hapten diphenylcyclopropenone (DPC). The source is a man aged 18 to 35 with alopecia areata. Some clones in this sample may be carry-over from other donors' samples.

Remarks on this clonotype: This may arise from a read error, as a much more abundant clone is one base away. The rearrangement uses TRBV29-1 and TRBJ2-7; D is unclear. Trimming removed 4 bases from V and 3 bases from J, with 16 bases in between. Germline V gene sequence: CDR1 SQVTM, CDR2 ANQGSEA. The CDR3 totals 14 residues. CDR3 DNA sequence: TGCAGCGTTGCGGTCTACCACTCCTACTACGAGCAGTACTTC. It codes for CSVAVYHSYYEQYF.

Only a few counts were recorded for this clonotype. The CDR3 here is CSVRRDNPGEAFF. The CDR3 nucleotides are TGCAGCGTTCGAAGGGACAACCCGGGTGAAGCTTTCTTT. The rearrangement links TRBV29-1 to TRBJ1-1, with D possibly being TRBD1 (6 bases). The CDR3 length is 13 residues. V was clipped by 5 bases and J by 7 bases, with 17 bases between them. Germline assignment: CDR1 SQVTM and CDR2 ANQGSEA.

There are a few counts of this clonotype. The chain is built from TRBV4-2 and TRBJ1-1, with 7 nucleotides matching TRBD1. V was clipped by 1 base and J by 5 bases; unmatched bases: 7. This CDR3 has 15 residues. Per the germline V gene, CDR1 is LGHNA and CDR2 is YNFKEQ. CDR3 amino acids: CASSQGQGLGTEAFF. The CDR3 DNA reads as TGTGCCAGCAGCCAAGGACAGGGATTGGGGACTGAAGCTTTCTTT.

This clonotype was observed a few times. This chain uses TRBV13 with TRBJ2-1; 9 bases are shared with TRBD2. The CDR3 runs to 16 residues. The germline V gene encodes CDR1 PRHDT and CDR2 FYEKMQ (reference sequence). With 2 bases clipped from V and 7 bases from J, the junction kept 9 bases outside the gene matches. CDR3 sequence (DNA): TGTGCCAGCAGCTTAAGTGCTAGCGGGGCCGTGAATGAGCAGTTCTTC. Protein product: CASSLSASGAVNEQFF.

A few counts support this clonotype. The rearrangement uses TRBV7-2 and TRBJ2-1, with 9 bases identical to TRBD2. Germline lookup yields CDR1 SGHTA and CDR2 FQGNSA. Losses at the gene ends were 1 base for V and 16 bases for J; bases not matched to a gene: 14. The length of the CDR3 is 15 residues. The CDR3 loop reads CASSLGESASGAEFF. The CDR3 bases are TGTGCCAGCAGCTTAGGAGAATCTGCTAGCGGGGCGGAATTCTTC.

The sample holds many counts of this clonotype. The V gene is TRBV29-1, the J gene TRBJ1-1, with 7 bases that match TRBD1. The CDR3 has 13 amino acids. Germline V gene sequence: CDR1 SQVTM, CDR2 ANQGSEA. With 3 bases clipped from V and 1 base from J, the junction kept 2 bases outside the gene matches. CDR3 residues: CSVESGGNTEAFF. In nucleotides, the CDR3 is TGCAGCGTTGAGTCAGGGGGGAACACTGAAGCTTTCTTT.

This clonotype was counted between two and nine times. In DNA form, the CDR3 reads TGTGCCAGCAGCTTCACAGGGATAGGCTATGGCTACACCTTC. This sequence encodes CASSFTGIGYGYTF. The chain recombines TRBV7-9 with TRBJ1-2; D possibly corresponds to TRBD1 (6 bases). Trimming stripped 3 bases from V and 4 bases from J, with 12 bases between. The germline gives CDR1 SEHNR, CDR2 FQNEAQ (reference sequence). This CDR3 spans 14 amino acids.

The chain has TRBV11-2 and TRBJ2-2; D is possibly TRBD1 (5 bases). CDR3 length: 17 residues. Germline loops: CDR1 SGHAT, CDR2 FQNNGV. Trimming shortened V by 4 bases and J by 0 bases, and 15 bases separated the two germline ends. The CDR3 protein is CASSSTGELANTGELFF. The DNA for the CDR3 is TGTGCCAGCAGCTCAACAGGAGAACTCGCGAACACCGGGGAGCTGTTTTTT.

J is TRBJ2-7 and V is TRBV9, with no clear D. The length of the CDR3 is 14 residues. Germline V CDR1 and CDR2: SGDLS, YYNGEE. Trimming removed 0 bases from V and 1 base from J, with 8 bases in between. CDR3 sequence (DNA): TGTGCCAGCAGCGTAGAGATGTGGTCCTACGAGCAGTACTTC. Protein product: CASSVEMWSYEQYF.

This clonotype has at least ten counts. The chain uses TRBV6-6 and TRBJ2-7, with TRBD1 identical over 7 bases. Germline V gives CDR1 MNHNY, CDR2 SVGAGI (reference sequence). V shed 2 bases, J shed 2 bases, and the junction held 3 bases outside the gene matches. This CDR3 comprises 14 residues. The CDR3 here is CASSYHRGTYEQYV. Here the CDR3 DNA reads TGTGCCAGCAGTTACCACAGGGGAACCTACGAGCAGTACGTC.

The V and J genes are TRBV18 and TRBJ2-5, with D possibly being TRBD2 (5 bases). CDR3 size: 14 residues. The V end was cut by 3 bases, the J end by 4 bases, with 12 bases between. Germline CDR1 KGHSH, CDR2 LQKENI. The CDR3 DNA sequence: TGTGCCAGCTCACCGTACCGGGATGGAGAGACCCAGTACTTC. This gives the protein CASSPYRDGETQYF.

This clonotype was counted a few times. The chain links TRBV12-3 or TRBV12-4 to TRBJ1-2, with unresolved D. Trimming shortened V by 6 bases and J by 2 bases, and 13 bases separated the two germline ends. The CDR3 consists of 14 residues. CDR3 region: CASSFVSANYGYTF. The CDR3 DNA reads TGTGCCAGCAGCTTCGTATCCGCAAACTATGGCTACACCTTC.

This clonotype was detected ten times or more. This rearrangement joins TRBV7-2 to TRBJ1-1, with TRBD1 as a possible D gene (5 bases). V was pared by 7 bases and J by 1 base, with 16 bases between. The CDR3 length is 15 residues. Germline V lookup: CDR1 SGHTA, CDR2 FQGNSA. CDR3 loop: CASTRSPGENTEAFF. The CDR3 DNA is TGTGCCAGCACCCGTTCTCCGGGGGAGAACACTGAAGCTTTCTTT.

This clonotype was picked up a small number of times. The rearrangement links TRBV28 to TRBJ2-2; no firm D call. Trimming left V 5 bases short and J 7 bases short, with 11 bases between. The CDR3 is made up of 13 amino acids. Germline V gene lookup returns CDR1 MDHEN and CDR2 SYDVKM. CDR3 in amino acids: CASSPVAGGELFF. DNA of the CDR3: TGTGCCAGCAGTCCGGTCGCAGGCGGGGAGCTGTTTTTT.